The rows below give T cell receptor beta chains drawn from one sample of a study of blood T cell repertoires in COVID-19. Measured with immunoSEQ multiplex PCR; TCRdb has only the in-frame clones, and not every one. Of approximately 190,000 clones in the sample, less than 90% are singletons; the top ten hold approximately 6.1%. The sequencing sample was made of peripheral blood. Source of these receptors: a woman in her thirties or forties with acute or convalescent COVID-19. Each CDR3 is given with its conserved first and last residue. A D gene is named only where the DNA matches it firmly. Clone size is given for some rows only: seen once, a few or many times, or a class if the clone is expanded.

j_call	d_call	clone_size	v_call	cdr3_aa	cdr3_nt
TRBJ2-5	.	.	TRBV27	CASSLFWGEETQETQYF	TGTGCCAGCAGTTTATTTTGGGGGGAGGAGACCCAAGAGACCCAGTACTTC
TRBJ1-5	.	.	TRBV5-6	CASSLGDASNQPQHF	TGTGCCAGCAGCTTAGGGGATGCGAGCAATCAGCCCCAGCATTTT
TRBJ1-2	.	.	TRBV24-1	CATSEHDSYGYTF	TGTGCCACCAGTGAACACGACAGCTATGGCTACACCTTC
TRBJ2-1	.	.	TRBV5-1	CASSLGGHSPNEQFF	TGCGCCAGCAGCTTGGGTGGGCACTCTCCCAATGAGCAGTTCTTC
TRBJ1-2	TRBD1	.	TRBV5-1	CASSYTGGNGYTF	TGCGCCAGCAGCTATACAGGGGGGAATGGCTACACCTTC
TRBJ1-5	.	.	TRBV6-4	CASSDQDYSNQPQHF	TGTGCCAGCAGTGACCAGGACTATAGCAATCAGCCCCAGCATTTT
TRBJ2-7	TRBD2	.	TRBV4-2	CASSRSGRAIYEQYF	TGTGCCAGCAGCCGGAGCGGGAGGGCCATCTACGAGCAGTACTTC
TRBJ1-4	.	.	TRBV28	CASRDRVFNEKLFF	TGTGCCAGCAGAGACAGAGTCTTTAATGAAAAACTGTTTTTT
TRBJ2-3	.	.	TRBV4-1	CASSQVGADTQYF	TGCGCCAGCAGTCAAGTGGGAGCAGATACGCAGTATTTT
TRBJ2-2	.	few	TRBV27	CASLQGNGELFF	TGTGCCAGCTTGCAGGGGAACGGGGAGCTGTTTTTT
TRBJ1-1	.	.	TRBV6-5	CASSYARQVMNTEAFF	TGTGCCAGCAGTTACGCGAGACAGGTAATGAACACTGAAGCTTTCTTT